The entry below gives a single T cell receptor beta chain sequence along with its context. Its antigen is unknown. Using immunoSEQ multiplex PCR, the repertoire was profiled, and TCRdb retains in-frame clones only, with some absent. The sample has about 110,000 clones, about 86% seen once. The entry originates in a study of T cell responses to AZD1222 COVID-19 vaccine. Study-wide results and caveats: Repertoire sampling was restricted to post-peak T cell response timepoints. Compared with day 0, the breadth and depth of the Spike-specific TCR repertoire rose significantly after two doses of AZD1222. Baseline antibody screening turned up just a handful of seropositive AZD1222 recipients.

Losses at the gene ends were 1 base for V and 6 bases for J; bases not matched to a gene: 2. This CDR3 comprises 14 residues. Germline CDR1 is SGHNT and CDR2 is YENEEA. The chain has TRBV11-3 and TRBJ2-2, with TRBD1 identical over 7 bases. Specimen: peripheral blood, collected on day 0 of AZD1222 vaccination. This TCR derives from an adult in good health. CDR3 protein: CASSLGQGAGELFF. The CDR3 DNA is TGTGCCAGCAGCTTAGGGCAGGGGGCCGGGGAGCTGTTTTTT.